These 10 T cell receptor beta chains were all obtained from the same sample, sequenced in a study of OX40 agonist ivuxolimab in advanced cancers. The method was immunoSEQ multiplex PCR; TCRdb's version includes in-frame clones alone and lacks a portion of them. This table holds around 58,000 clones, around nine tenths found once. The source was CD4+ or CD8+ T cells sorted from blood, collected in a trial of the OX40 agonist ivuxolimab. Receptor source: an adult with an advanced solid tumor such as melanoma, head and neck, liver or kidney cancer.

The V call is TRBV11-2, the J call TRBJ2-7, with 9 bases identical to TRBD1. The trim removed 6 bases at V and 2 bases at J, leaving 2 bases unmatched. CDR1 and CDR2 (germline): SGHAT, FQNNGV. This CDR3 spans 13 amino acids. CDR3 nucleotide sequence: TGTGCCAGCAGAAGGACAGGGGCCTACGAGCAGTACTTC. Translated, it gives CASRRTGAYEQYF.

The chain combines TRBV7-8 with TRBJ1-1; D remains unclear. Germline CDR1 reads SGHVS; CDR2 reads FQNEAQ. The CDR3 is 12 amino acids. The V gene lost 2 bases and the J gene lost 4 bases, with 5 bases spanning the gap. CDR3 in DNA: TGTGCCAGCAGCTTAACACGCACTGAAGCTTTCTTT. It is translated as CASSLTRTEAFF.

The rearrangement uses TRBV20-1 and TRBJ2-7; D ambiguous. Germline V CDR1 and CDR2: DFQATT, SNEGSKA (reference sequence). The CDR3 covers 11 residues. The V and J ends lost 0 bases and 12 bases respectively, with 12 bases between them. The CDR3, as DNA: TGCAGTGCTAGAGATAGGGCCAGTACGTACTTC. This gives the protein CSARDRASTYF.

V is TRBV28 and J is TRBJ1-4, with 9 bases matching TRBD1. Per germline, CDR1 MDHEN and CDR2 SYDVKM. V was clipped by 5 bases and J by 8 bases; unmatched bases: 9. The CDR3 is made up of 15 amino acids. CDR3 sequence: CASSGLGQGDEKLFF. CDR3 coding DNA: TGTGCCAGCAGTGGACTGGGACAGGGCGACGAAAAACTGTTTTTT.

The rearrangement joins TRBV9 to TRBJ2-3; tentative D call: TRBD2 (6 bases). This CDR3 has 12 residues. Per the germline V gene, CDR1 is SGDLS and CDR2 is YYNGEE. V lost 7 bases to trimming and J lost 4 bases, with 10 bases between them. CDR3 protein: CASGTGADTQYF. The CDR3 coding sequence is TGTGCCAGCGGAACGGGAGCAGATACGCAGTATTTT. The full variable domain, in which reference TRBV9 and TRBJ2-3 provide the parts outside the CDR3, is DSGVTQTPKHLITATGQRVTLRCSPRSGDLSVYWYQQSLDQGLQFLIQYYNGEERAKGNILERFSAQQFPDLHSELNLSSLELGDSALYFCASGTGADTQYFGPGTRLTVL.

The chain uses TRBV2 and TRBJ1-1; no clear D gene. V gave up 3 bases and J gave up 2 bases, with 7 bases separating them. Germline CDR1 reads SNHLY; CDR2 reads FYNNEI. CDR3 length: 13 amino acids. CDR3 DNA: TGTGCCAGCAGTGACAGTCTAAACACTGAAGCTTTCTTT. Protein product: CASSDSLNTEAFF.

The chain carries TRBV5-1 and TRBJ2-7; tentatively, D is TRBD2 (6 bases). V was clipped by 3 bases and J by 2 bases, with 12 bases between them. The CDR3 length is 14 residues. Germline CDR1 reads SGHRS; CDR2 reads YFSETQ. CDR3 sequence (DNA): TGCGCCAGCAGCTCCTCCGGGGGTACCTACGAGCAGTACTTC. It is translated as CASSSSGGTYEQYF. The full variable domain, its missing parts supplied by reference TRBV5-1 and TRBJ2-7, is KAGVTQTPRYLIKTRGQQVTLSCSPISGHRSVSWYQQTPGQGLQFLFEYFSETQRNKGNFPGRFSGRQFSNSRSEMNVSTLELGDSALYLCASSSSGGTYEQYFGPGTRLTVT.

The chain has TRBV11-2 and TRBJ1-3; tentative D call: TRBD1 (5 bases). Trimming pared 6 bases from V and 0 bases from J, leaving 12 bases between. CDR1 SGHAT and CDR2 FQNNGV come from the germline V gene. The CDR3 sequence is 15 residues long. CDR3 region: CASSERGGSGNTIYF. The CDR3 DNA sequence: TGTGCCAGCAGTGAGCGGGGGGGCTCTGGAAACACCATATATTTT.

The rearrangement joins TRBV10-3 to TRBJ1-1, with D possibly matching TRBD1 (6 bases). In germline, CDR1 is ENHRY, CDR2 SYGVKD. V shed 6 bases and J shed 0 bases, with 14 bases lying between them. The CDR3 has 15 residues. The CDR3 loop reads CAIRKTGVMNTEAFF. In nucleotides, the CDR3 is TGTGCCATCAGGAAGACAGGAGTTATGAACACTGAAGCTTTCTTT.

This clone was detected a few times. The chain couples TRBV4-1 to TRBJ2-5; D is unresolved. The CDR3 loop spans 15 amino acids. The V and J ends lost 4 bases and 4 bases respectively, with 16 bases between them. CDR1 and CDR2 from the germline V gene are MGHRA and YSYEKL. The CDR3 loop reads CASSRQDYSSETQYF. The DNA for the CDR3 is TGCGCCAGCAGCCGGCAAGATTATTCTTCAGAGACCCAGTACTTC.